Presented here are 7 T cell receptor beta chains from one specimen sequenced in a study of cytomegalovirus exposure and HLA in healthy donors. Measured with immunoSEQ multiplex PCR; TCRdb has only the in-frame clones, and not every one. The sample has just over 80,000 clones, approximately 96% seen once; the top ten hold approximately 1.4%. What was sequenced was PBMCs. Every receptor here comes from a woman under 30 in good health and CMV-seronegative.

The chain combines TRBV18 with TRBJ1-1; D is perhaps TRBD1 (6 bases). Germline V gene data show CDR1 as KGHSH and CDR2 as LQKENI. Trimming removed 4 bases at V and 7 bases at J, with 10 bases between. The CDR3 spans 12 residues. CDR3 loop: CASSLQGNEAFF. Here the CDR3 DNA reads TGTGCCAGCTCACTACAGGGAAATGAAGCTTTCTTT.

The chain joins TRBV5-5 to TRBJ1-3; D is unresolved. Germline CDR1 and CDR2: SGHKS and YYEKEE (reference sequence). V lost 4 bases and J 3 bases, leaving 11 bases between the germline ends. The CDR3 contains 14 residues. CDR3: CASSLVSGGNTIYF. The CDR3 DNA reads TGTGCCAGCAGCCTCGTTAGTGGTGGAAACACCATATATTTT. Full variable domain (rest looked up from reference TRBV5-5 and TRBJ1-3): DAGVTQSPTHLIKTRGQQVTLRCSPISGHKSVSWYQQVLGQGPQFIFQYYEKEERGRGNFPDRFSARQFPNYSSELNVNALLLGDSALYLCASSLVSGGNTIYFGEGSWLTVV.

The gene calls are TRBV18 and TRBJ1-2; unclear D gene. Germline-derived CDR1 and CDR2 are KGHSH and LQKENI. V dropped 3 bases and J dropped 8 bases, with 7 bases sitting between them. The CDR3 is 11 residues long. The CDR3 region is CASSPGFGYTF. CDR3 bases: TGTGCCAGCTCACCCGGGTTCGGCTACACCTTC.

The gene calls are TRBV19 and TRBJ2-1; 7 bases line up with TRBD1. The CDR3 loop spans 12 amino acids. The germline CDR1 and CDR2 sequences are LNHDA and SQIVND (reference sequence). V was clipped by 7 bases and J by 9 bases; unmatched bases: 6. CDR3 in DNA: TGTGCCAGTATGACAGGGAACACTGAGCAGTTCTTC. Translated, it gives CASMTGNTEQFF.

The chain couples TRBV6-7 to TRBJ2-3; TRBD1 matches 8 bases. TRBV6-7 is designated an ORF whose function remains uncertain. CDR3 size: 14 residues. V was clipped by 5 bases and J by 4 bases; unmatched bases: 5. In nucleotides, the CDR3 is TGTGCCAGCAGTGTACAGGGGGTCCCAGATACGCAGTATTTT. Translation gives CASSVQGVPDTQYF.

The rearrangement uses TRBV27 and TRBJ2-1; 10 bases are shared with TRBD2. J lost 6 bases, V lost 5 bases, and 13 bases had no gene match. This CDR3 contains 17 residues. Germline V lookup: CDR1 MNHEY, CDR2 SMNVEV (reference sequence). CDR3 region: CASSNPGTSDSRNEQFF. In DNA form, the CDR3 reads TGTGCCAGCAGTAACCCCGGGACTAGCGATTCGCGCAATGAGCAGTTCTTC.

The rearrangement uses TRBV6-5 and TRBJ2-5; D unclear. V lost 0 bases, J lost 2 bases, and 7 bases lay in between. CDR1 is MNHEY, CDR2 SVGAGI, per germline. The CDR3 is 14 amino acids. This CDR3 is CASSYSRRQETQYF. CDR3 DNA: TGTGCCAGCAGTTACTCTAGAAGACAAGAGACCCAGTACTTC.